The present T cell receptor beta chain was sequenced within a study of shared clonotypes between healthy human individuals. V shed 5 bases and J shed 7 bases, with 18 bases lying between them. Per the germline V gene, CDR1 is SEHNR and CDR2 is FQNEAQ (reference sequence). The CDR3 totals 15 residues. Overall study findings and caveats: It was observed that approximately 5% of naive CD4 clonotypes were shared across several donors.

Selected positively for CCR7 and CD45RO-negative, naive CD8 cells excluded terminally differentiated effector memory CD45RA+ cells. The method was immunoSEQ multiplex PCR; TCRdb's version includes in-frame clones alone and lacks a portion of them. The sample yields 2 million to 2.5 million clones, just under 95% seen once. In regard to this clone: Its antigen is unidentified.

The sequencing sample was made of naive CD8+ T cells sorted from blood. The sequence was obtained from a man in his late teens or twenties in good health. The rearrangement links TRBV7-9 to TRBJ2-1; tentative D call: TRBD2 (5 bases). CDR3 protein: CASSPGNSLGNEQFF. CDR3 in DNA: TGTGCCAGCAGCCCCGGGAACTCTCTCGGGAATGAGCAGTTCTTC.